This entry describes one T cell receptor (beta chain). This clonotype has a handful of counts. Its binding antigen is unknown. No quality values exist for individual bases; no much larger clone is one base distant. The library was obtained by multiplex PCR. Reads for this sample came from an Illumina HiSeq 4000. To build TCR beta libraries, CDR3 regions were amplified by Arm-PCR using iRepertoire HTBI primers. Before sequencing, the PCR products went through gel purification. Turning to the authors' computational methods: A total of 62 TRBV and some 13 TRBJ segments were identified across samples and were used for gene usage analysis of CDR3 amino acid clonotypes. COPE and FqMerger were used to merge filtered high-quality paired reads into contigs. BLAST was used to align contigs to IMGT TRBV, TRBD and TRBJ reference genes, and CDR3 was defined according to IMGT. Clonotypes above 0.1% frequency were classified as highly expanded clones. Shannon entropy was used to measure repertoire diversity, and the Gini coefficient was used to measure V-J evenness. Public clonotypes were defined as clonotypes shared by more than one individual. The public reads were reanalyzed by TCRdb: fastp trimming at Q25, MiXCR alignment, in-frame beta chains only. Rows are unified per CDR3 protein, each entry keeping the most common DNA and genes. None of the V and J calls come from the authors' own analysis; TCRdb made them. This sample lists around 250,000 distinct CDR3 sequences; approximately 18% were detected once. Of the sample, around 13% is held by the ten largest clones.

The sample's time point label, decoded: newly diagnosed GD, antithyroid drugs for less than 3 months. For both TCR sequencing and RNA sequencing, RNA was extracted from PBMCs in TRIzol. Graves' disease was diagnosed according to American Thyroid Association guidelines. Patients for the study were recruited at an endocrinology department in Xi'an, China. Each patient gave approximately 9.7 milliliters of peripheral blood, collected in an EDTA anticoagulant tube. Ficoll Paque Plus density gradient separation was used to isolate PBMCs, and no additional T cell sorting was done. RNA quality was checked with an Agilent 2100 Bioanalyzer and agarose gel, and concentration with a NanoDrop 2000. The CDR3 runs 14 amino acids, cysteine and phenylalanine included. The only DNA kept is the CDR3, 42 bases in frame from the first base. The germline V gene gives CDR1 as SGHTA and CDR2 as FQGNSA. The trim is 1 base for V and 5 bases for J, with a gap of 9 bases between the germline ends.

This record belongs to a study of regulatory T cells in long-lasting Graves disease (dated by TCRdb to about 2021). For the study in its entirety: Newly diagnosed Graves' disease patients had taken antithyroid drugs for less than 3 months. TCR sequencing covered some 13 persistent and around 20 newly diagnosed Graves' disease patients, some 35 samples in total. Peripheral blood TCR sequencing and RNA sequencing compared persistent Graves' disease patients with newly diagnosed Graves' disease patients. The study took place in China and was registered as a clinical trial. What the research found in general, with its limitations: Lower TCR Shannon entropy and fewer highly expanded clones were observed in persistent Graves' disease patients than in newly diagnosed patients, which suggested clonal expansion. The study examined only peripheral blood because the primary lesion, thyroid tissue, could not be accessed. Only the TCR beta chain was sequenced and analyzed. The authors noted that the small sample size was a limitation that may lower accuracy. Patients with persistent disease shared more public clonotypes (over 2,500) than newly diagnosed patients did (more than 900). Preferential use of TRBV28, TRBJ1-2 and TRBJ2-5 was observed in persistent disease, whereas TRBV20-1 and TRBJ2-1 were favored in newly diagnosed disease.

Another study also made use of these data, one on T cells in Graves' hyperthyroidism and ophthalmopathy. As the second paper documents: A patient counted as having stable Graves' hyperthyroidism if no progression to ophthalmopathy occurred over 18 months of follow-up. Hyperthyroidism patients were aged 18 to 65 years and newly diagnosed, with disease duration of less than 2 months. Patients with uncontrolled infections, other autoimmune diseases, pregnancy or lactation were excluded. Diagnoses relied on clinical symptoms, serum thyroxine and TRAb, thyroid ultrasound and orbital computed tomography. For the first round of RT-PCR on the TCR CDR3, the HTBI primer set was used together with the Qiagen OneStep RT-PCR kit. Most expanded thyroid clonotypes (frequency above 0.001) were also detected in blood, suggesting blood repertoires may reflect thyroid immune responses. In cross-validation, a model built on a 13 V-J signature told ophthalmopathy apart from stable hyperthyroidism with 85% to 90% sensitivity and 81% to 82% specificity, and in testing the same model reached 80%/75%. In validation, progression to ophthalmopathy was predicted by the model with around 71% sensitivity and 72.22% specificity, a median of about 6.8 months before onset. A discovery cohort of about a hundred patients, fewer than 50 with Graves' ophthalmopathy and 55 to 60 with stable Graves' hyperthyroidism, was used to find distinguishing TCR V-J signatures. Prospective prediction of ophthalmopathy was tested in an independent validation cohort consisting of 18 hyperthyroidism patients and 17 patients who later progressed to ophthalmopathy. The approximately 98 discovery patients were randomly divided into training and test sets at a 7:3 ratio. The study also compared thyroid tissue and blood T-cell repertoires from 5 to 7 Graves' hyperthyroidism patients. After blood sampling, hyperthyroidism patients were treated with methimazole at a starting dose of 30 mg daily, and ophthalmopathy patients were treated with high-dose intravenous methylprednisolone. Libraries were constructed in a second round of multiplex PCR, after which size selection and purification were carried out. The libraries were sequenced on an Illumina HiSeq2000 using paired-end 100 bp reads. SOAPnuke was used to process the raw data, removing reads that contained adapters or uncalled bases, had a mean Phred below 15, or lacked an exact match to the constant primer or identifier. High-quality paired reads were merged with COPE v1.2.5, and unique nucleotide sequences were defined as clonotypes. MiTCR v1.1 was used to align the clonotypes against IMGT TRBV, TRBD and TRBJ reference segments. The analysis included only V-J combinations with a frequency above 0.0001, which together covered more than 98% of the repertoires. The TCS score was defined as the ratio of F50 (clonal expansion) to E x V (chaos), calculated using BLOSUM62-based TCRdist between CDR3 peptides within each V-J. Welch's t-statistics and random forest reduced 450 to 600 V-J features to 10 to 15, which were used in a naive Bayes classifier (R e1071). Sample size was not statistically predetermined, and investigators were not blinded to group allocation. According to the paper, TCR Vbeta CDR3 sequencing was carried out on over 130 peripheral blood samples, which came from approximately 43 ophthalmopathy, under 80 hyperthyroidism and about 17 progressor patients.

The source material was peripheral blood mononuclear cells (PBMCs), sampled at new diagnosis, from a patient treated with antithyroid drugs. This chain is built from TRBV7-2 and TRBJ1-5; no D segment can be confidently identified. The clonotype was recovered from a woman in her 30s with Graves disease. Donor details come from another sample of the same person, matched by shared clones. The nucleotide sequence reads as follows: TGTGCCAGCAGCTTAGGGGGAGACTATCAGCCCCAGCATTTT. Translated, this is CASSLGGDYQPQHF. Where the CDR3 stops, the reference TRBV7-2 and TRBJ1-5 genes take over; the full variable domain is GAGVSQSPSNKVTEKGKDVELRCDPISGHTALYWYRQSLGQGLEFLIYFQGNSAPDKSGLPSDRFSAERTGGSVSTLTIQRTQQEDSAVYLCASSLGGDYQPQHFGDGTRLSIL.